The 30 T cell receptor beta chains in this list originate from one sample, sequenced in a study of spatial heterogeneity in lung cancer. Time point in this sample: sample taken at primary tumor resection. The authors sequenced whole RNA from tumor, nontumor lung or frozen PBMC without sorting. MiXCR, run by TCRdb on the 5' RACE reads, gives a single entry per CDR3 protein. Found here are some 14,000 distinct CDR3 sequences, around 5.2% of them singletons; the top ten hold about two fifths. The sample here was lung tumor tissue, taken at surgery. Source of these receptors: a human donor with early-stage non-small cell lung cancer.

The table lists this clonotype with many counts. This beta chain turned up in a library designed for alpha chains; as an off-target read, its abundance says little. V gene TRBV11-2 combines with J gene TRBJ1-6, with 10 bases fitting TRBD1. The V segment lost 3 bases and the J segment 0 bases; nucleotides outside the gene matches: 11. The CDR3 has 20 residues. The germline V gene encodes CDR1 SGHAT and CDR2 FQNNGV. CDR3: CASSLRGTGVASSYNSPLHF. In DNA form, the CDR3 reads TGTGCCAGCAGCTTGAGAGGGACAGGGGTTGCGAGCTCCTATAATTCACCCCTCCACTTT. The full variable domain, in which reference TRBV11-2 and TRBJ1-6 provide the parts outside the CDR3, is EAGVAQSPRYKIIEKRQSVAFWCNPISGHATLYWYQQILGQGPKLLIQFQNNGVVDDSQLPKDRFSAERLKGVDSTLKIQPAKLEDSAVYLCASSLRGTGVASSYNSPLHFGNGTRLTVT.

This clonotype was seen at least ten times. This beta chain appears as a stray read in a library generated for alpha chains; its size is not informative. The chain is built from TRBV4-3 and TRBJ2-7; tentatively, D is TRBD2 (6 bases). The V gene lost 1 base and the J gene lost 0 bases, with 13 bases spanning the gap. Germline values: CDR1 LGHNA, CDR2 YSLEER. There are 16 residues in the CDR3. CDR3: CASSQAPGGPSYEQYF. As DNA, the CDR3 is TGCGCCAGCAGCCAAGCGCCCGGGGGTCCCTCCTACGAGCAGTACTTC.

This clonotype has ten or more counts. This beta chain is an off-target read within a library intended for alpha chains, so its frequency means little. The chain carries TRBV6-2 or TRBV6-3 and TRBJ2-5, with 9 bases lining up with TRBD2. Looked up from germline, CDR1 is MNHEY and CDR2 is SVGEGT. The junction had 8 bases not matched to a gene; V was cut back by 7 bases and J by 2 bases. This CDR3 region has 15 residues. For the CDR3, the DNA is TGTGCCAGCAAGAGTATCAGCGGGGGGCAAGAGACCCAGTACTTC. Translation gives CASKSISGGQETQYF.

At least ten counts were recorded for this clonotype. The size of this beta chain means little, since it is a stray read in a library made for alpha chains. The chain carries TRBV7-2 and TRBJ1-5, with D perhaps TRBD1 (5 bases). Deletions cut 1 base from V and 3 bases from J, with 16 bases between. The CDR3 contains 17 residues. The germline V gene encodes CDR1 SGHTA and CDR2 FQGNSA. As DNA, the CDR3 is TGTGCCAGCAGCTTAGAGAGGGGCCCATGGGACAATCAGCCCCAGCATTTT. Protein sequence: CASSLERGPWDNQPQHF.

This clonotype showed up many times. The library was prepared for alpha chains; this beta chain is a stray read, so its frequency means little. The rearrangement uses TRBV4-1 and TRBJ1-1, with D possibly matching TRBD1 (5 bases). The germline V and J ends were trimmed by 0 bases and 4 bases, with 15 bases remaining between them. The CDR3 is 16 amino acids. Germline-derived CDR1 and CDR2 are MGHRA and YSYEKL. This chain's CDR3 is CASSQDGGVVSTEAFF. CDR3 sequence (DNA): TGCGCCAGCAGCCAAGATGGGGGGGTCGTAAGCACTGAAGCTTTCTTT.

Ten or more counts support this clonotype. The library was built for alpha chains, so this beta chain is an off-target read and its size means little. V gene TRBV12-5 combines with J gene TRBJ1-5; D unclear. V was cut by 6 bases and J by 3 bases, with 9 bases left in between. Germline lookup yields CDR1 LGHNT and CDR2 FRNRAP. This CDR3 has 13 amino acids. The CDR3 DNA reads TGTGCTAGTGGGCTAAACAACAATCAGCCCCAGCATTTT. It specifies CASGLNNNQPQHF.

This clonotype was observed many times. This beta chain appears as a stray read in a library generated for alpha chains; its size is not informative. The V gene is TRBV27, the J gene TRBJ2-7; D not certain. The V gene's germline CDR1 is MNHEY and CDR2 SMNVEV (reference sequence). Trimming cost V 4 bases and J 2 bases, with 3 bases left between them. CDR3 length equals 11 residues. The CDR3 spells CASSSTYEQYV. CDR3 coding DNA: TGTGCCAGCAGTTCAACCTACGAGCAGTACGTC.

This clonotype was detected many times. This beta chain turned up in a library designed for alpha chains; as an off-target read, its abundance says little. The CDR3, as DNA: TGTGCCAGCAGTGATAGCGGGAGGAATAGAGAGACCCAGTACTTC. Translated, it gives CASSDSGRNRETQYF. The J gene is TRBJ2-5, the V gene TRBV5-5; the match to TRBD2 covers 10 bases. Germline-derived CDR1 and CDR2 are SGHKS and YYEKEE (reference sequence). Trimming removed 5 bases from V and 4 bases from J; junction bases left unmatched: 8. The CDR3 covers 15 residues.

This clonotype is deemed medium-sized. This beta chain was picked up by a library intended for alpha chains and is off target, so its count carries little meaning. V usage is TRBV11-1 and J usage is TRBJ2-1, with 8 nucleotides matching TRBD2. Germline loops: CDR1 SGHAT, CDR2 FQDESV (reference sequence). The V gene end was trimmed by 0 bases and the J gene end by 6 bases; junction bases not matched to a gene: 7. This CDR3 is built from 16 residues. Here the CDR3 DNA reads TGTGCCAGCAGCTTAGCGTGGGTAGCGGGGTCCAATGAGCAGTTCTTC. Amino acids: CASSLAWVAGSNEQFF.

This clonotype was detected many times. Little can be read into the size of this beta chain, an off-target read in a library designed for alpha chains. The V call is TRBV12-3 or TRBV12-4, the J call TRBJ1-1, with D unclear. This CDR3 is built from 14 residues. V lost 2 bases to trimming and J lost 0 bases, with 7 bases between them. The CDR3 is CASSLRQMNTEAFF. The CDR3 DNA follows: TGTGCCAGCAGTTTACGGCAGATGAACACTGAAGCTTTCTTT.

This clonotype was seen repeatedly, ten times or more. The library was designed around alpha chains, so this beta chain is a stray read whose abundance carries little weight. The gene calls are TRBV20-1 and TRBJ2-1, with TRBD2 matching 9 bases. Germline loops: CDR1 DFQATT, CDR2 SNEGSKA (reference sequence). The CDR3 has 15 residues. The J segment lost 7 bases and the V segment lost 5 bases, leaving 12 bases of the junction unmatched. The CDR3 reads CSASSGTSFINEQFF. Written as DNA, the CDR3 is TGCAGTGCTTCGTCCGGGACTAGCTTTATAAATGAGCAGTTCTTC.

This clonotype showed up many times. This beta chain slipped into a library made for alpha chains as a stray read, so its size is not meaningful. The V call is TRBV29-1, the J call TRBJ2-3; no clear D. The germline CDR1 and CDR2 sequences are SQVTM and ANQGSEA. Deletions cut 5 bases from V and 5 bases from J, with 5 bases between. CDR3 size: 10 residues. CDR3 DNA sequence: TGCAGCGTTTCCGGAGATACGCAGTATTTT. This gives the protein CSVSGDTQYF.

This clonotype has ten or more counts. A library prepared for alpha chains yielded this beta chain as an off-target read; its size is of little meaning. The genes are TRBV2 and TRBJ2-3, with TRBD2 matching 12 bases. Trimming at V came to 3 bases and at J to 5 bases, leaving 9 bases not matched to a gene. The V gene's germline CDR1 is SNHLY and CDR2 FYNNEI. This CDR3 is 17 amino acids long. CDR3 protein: CASSDGSSGRARDTQYF. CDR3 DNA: TGTGCCAGCAGTGATGGATCTAGCGGGAGGGCCCGAGATACGCAGTATTTT.

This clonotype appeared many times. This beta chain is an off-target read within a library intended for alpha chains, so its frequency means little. In DNA form, the CDR3 reads TGTGCCAGCAGCCAGGACACCAGGAACACCGGGGAGCTGTTTTTT. Translation: CASSQDTRNTGELFF. The J gene is TRBJ2-2, the V gene TRBV7-8; D perhaps matches TRBD1 (5 bases). Germline CDR1 reads SGHVS; CDR2 reads FQNEAQ. V gave up 5 bases and J gave up 1 base, with 11 bases separating them. The CDR3 loop spans 15 amino acids.

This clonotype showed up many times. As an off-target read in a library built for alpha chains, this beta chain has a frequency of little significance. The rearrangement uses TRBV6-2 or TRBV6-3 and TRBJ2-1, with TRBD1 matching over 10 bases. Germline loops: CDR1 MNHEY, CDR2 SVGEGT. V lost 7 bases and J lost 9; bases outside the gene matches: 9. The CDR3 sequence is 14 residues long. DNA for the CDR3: TGTGCCAGCAAGACCGGGACAGGGGTTTTTGAGCAGTTCTTC. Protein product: CASKTGTGVFEQFF.

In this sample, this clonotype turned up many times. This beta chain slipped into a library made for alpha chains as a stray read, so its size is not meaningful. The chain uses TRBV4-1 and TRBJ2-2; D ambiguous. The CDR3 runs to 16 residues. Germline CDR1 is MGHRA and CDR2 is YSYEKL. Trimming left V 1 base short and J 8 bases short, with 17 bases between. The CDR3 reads CASSQVERRDRGELFF. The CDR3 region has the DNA TGCGCCAGCAGCCAAGTCGAAAGGAGAGATAGGGGGGAGCTGTTTTTT.

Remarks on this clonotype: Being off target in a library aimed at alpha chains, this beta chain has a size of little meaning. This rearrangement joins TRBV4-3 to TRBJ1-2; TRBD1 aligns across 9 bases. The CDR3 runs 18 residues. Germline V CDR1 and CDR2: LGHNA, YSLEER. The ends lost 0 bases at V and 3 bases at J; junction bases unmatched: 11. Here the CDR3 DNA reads TGCGCCAGCAGCCAAGATTTGGTCGGACAGGGGTTCGACTATGGCTACACCTTC. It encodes CASSQDLVGQGFDYGYTF.

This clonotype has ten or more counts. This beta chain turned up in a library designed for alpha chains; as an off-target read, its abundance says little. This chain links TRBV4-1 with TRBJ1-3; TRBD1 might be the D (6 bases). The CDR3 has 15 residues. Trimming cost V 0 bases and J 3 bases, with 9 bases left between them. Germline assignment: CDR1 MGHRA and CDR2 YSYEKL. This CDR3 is CASSQDWGLGNTIYF. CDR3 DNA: TGCGCCAGCAGCCAAGATTGGGGGCTTGGAAACACCATATATTTT.

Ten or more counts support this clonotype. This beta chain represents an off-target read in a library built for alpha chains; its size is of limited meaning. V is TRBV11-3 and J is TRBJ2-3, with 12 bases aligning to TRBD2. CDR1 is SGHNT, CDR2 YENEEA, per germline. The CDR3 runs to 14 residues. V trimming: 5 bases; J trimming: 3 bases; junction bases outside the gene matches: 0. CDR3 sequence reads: CASSGLAGTDTQYF. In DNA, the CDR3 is TGTGCCAGCAGCGGACTAGCGGGAACAGATACGCAGTATTTT.

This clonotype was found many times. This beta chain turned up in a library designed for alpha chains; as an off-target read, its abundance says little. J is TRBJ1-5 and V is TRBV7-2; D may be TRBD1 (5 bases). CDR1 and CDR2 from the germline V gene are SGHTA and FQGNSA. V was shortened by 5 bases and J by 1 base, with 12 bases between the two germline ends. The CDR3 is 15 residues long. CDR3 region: CASSRGGTSNQPQHF. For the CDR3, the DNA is TGTGCCAGCAGCCGGGGGGGAACGAGCAATCAGCCCCAGCATTTT.

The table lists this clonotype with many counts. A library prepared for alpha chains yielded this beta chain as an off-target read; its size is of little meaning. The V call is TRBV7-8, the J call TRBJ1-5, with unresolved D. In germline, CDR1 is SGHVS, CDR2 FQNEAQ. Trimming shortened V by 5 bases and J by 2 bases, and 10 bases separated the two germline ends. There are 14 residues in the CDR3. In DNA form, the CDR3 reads TGTGCCAGCAGCCCCTACATGGGCAATCAGCCCCAGCATTTT. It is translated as CASSPYMGNQPQHF.

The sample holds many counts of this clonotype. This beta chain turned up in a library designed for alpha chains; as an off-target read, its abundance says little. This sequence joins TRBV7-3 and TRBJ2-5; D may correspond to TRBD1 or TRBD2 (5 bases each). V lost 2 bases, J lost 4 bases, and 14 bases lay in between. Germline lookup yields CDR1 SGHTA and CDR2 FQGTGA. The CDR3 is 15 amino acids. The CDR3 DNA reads TGTGCCAGCAGCTTAGGGGACGCAGGGCGAGAGACCCAGTACTTC. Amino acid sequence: CASSLGDAGRETQYF.

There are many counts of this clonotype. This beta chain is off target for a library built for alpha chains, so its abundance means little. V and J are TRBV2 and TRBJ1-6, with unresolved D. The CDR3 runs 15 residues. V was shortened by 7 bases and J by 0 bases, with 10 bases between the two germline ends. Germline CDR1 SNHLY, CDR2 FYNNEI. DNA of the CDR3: TGTGCCAGCATCGATCCGGGCTCCTATAATTCACCCCTCCACTTT. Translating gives CASIDPGSYNSPLHF.

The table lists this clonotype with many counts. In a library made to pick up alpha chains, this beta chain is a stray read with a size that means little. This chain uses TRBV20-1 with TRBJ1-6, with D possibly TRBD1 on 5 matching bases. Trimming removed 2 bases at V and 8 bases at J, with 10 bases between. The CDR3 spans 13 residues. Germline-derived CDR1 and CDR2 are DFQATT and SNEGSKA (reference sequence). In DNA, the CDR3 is TGCAGTGCTAGAAGAGGGGTAGATTCACCCCTCCACTTT. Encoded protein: CSARRGVDSPLHF.

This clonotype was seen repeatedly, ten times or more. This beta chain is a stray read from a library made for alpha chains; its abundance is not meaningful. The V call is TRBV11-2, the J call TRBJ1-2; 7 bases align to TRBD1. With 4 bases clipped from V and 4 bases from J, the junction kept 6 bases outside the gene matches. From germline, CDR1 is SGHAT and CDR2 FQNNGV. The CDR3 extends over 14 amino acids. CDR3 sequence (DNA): TGTGCCAGCAGCTCCGACAGGGATGGCTATGGCTACACCTTC. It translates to CASSSDRDGYGYTF.

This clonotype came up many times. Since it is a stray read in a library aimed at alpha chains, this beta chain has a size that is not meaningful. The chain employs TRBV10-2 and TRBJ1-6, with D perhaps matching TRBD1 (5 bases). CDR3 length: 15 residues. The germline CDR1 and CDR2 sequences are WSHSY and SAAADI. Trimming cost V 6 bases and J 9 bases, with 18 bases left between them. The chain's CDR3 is CASRPSGTVGSPLHF. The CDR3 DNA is TGCGCCAGCAGGCCATCCGGGACGGTTGGTTCACCCCTCCACTTT.

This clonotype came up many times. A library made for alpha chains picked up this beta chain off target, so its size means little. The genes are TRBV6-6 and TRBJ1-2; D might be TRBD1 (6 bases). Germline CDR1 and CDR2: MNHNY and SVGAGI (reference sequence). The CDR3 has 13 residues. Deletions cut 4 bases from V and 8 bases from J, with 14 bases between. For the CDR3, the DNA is TGTGCCAGCAGTTCCCGGCCAGGGGAAGGCTACACCTTC. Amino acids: CASSSRPGEGYTF.

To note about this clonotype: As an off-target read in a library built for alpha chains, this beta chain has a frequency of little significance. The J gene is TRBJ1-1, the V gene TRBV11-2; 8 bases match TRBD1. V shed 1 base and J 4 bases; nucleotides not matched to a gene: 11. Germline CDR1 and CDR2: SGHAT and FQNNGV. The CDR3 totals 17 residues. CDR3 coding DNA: TGTGCCAGCAGCTTAGGGTCAGGGGGCGGACTCATCACTGAAGCTTTCTTT. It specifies CASSLGSGGGLITEAFF.

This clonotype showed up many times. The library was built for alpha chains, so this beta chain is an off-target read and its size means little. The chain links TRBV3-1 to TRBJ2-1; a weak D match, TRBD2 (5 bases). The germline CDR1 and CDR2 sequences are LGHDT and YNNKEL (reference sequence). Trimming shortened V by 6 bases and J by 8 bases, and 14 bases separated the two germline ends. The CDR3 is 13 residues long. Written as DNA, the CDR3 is TGTGCCAGCAGTCGAGCGGCTTGGGATGAGCAGTTCTTC. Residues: CASSRAAWDEQFF.

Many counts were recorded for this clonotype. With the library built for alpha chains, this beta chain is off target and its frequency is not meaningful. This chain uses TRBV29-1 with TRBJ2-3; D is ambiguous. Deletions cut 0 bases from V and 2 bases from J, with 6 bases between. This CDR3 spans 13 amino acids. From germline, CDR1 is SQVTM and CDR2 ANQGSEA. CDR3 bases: TGCAGCGTTGAAGATAAAAACACAGATACGCAGTATTTT. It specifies CSVEDKNTDTQYF.